The clone carrying this TCR beta chain was counted many times. Its antigen remains unknown. This entry comes from a study of spatial heterogeneity in lung cancer. Study conclusions and caveats: The study found that expanded intratumoral alpha and beta TCR counts tracked tumor mutation counts.

The length of the CDR3 is 14 residues. The germline gives CDR1 LGHDT, CDR2 YNNKEL (reference sequence). The V end was cut by 0 bases, the J end by 5 bases, with 10 bases between. Each CDR3 protein gets one entry after TCRdb re-called the 5' RACE reads with MiXCR. This sample has 5,300 or so distinct CDR3 sequences; roughly 7.4% occur once, and the top ten carry roughly 42%. The time point: sample taken at primary tumor resection. Samples came from 70 to 80 TRACERx patients with untreated early-stage lung cancer. Without sorting, whole RNA was sequenced from tumor, nontumor lung or frozen PBMC. The sequences come from lung tumor tissue, collected at surgery. The chain links TRBV3-1 to TRBJ1-2; the D is unclear. This clonotype originated in a male donor with early-stage non-small cell lung cancer. CDR3 sequence reads: CASSQDLRGYGYTF. As DNA, the CDR3 is TGTGCCAGCAGCCAAGATCTACGAGGTTATGGCTACACCTTC.